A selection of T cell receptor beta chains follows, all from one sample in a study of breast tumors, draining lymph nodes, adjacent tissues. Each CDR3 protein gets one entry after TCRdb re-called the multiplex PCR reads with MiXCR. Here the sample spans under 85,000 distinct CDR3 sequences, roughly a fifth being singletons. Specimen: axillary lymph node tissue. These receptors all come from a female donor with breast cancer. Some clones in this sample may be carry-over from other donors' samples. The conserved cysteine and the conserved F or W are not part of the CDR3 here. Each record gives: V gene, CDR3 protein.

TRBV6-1,ASRTGENGYT
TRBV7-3,ASSLNPRGSPYNEQF
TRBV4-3,ASSHLKSWGTGVEKLF
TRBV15,ATSIASGYEQF
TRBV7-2,ASSSTSGRYNEQF
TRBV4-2,ASSQDLTGAKNIQY
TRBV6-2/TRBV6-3,ASKPPGAARNIQY
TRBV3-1,ASSSHGEKLF
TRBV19,ASSEAFQAAEQY
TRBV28,ASSLGRATYEQY
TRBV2,ASSEGLAGPNTGELF
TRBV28,AISGDSNQPQH
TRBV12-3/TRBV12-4,ASSEQTGFNSPLH
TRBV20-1,SARVSSGNSPLH
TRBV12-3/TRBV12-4,ASSLGLAGAGEQY
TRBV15,ATSRGQGARDGYT
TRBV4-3,ASSQEWRDRSYEQY
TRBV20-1,SAMSGVRATDTQY
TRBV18,ASSQTGVKDQPQH
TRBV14,ASRPLAARGTQY
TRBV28,ASSQGLAGWETQY
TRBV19,ASSTQGNTIY